This entry lists 15 T cell receptor beta chains sequenced from one sample in a study of T cells after yellow fever vaccination. Via MiXCR, TCRdb re-called the 5' RACE reads, giving one row per CDR3 protein. The sample holds some 390,000 distinct CDR3 sequences, 18% seen once. The sample here was PBMCs, taken before the yellow fever booster vaccination. The receptors here all came from a man aged 18-30 years who received the YFV17D yellow fever vaccine.

This clonotype was observed a handful of times. The gene calls are TRBV7-9 and TRBJ2-7; D is unresolved. With 1 base removed from V and 4 bases from J, the gap between germline ends came to 11 bases. The germline CDR1 and CDR2 sequences are SEHNR and FQNEAQ (reference sequence). This CDR3 has 14 residues. The CDR3 region has the DNA TGTGCCAGCAGCTTAGTTGCGACACCATACGAGCAGTACTTC. Protein: CASSLVATPYEQYF. Supplemented by reference TRBV7-9 and TRBJ2-7, the full variable domain reads DTGVSQNPRHKITKRGQNVTFRCDPISEHNRLYWYRQTLGQGPEFLTYFQNEAQLEKSRLLSDRFSAERPKGSFSTLEIQRTEQGDSAMYLCASSLVATPYEQYFGPGTRLTVT.

This clonotype has a handful of counts. The chain has TRBV5-1 and TRBJ1-1; no clear D. CDR1 is SGHRS, CDR2 YFSETQ, per germline. Deletions cut 7 bases from V and 5 bases from J, with 15 bases between. The CDR3 spans 13 residues. CDR3 bases: TGCGCCAGCGTCCGGGAGTTGGGGACTGAAGCTTTCTTT. Protein sequence: CASVRELGTEAFF.

This clonotype was recorded a few times. The chain joins TRBV29-1 to TRBJ2-7; no clear D. CDR1 is SQVTM, CDR2 ANQGSEA, per germline. The CDR3 length is 13 residues. Between the trimmed V and J ends, which lost 2 bases and 2 bases, there was a span of 10 bases. The chain's CDR3 is CSVENAGTYEQYF. The CDR3 coding sequence is TGCAGCGTTGAAAATGCAGGAACCTACGAGCAGTACTTC.

This clonotype was seen more than once but under ten times. The gene calls are TRBV5-1 and TRBJ2-2, with D perhaps matching TRBD1 (5 bases). The V end lost 2 bases, the J end lost 3 bases, and 11 bases lay between the germline ends. This CDR3 spans 15 amino acids. The germline CDR1 and CDR2 sequences are SGHRS and YFSETQ. The CDR3 nucleotides are TGCGCCAGCAGCTTCGTTCAAGGGGACACCGGGGAGCTGTTTTTT. Its translation: CASSFVQGDTGELFF.

This chain connects TRBV4-3 to TRBJ2-6; maybe TRBD2 (6 bases). The CDR3 spans 15 residues. Germline lookup yields CDR1 LGHNA and CDR2 YSLEER. The V gene lost 1 base and the J gene lost 2 bases, with 6 bases spanning the gap. In nucleotides, the CDR3 is TGCGCCAGCAGCCAAGGGGAGGCTGGGGCCAACGTCCTGACTTTC. Translation: CASSQGEAGANVLTF.

This clonotype was picked up a small number of times. This chain links TRBV4-3 with TRBJ1-4; D unclear. The CDR3 spans 14 residues. CDR1 and CDR2 from the germline V gene are LGHNA and YSLEER. Trimming took 3 bases from V and 0 from J, leaving 5 bases between them. The CDR3 DNA follows: TGCGCCAGCAGCCACGGATCAACTAATGAAAAACTGTTTTTT. Protein: CASSHGSTNEKLFF.

This clonotype was detected a few times. The chain is built from TRBV12-5 and TRBJ2-3; no clear D gene. The CDR3 length is 10 residues. The V gene's germline CDR1 is LGHNT and CDR2 FRNRAP. The germline V and J ends were trimmed by 6 bases and 6 bases, with 4 bases remaining between them. CDR3 residues: CASGGDTQYF. The CDR3 nucleotides are TGTGCTAGTGGAGGGGATACGCAGTATTTT. Full variable domain (outside the CDR3, taken from reference TRBV12-5 and TRBJ2-3): DARVTQTPRHKVTEMGQEVTMRCQPILGHNTVFWYRQTMMQGLELLAYFRNRAPLDDSGMPKDRFSAEMPDATLATLKIQPSEPRDSAVYFCASGGDTQYFGPGTRLTVL.

This clonotype has a single count. V is TRBV5-1 and J is TRBJ1-1; D is perhaps TRBD1 (6 bases). CDR3 size: 16 residues. Germline values: CDR1 SGHRS, CDR2 YFSETQ. Trimming took off 4 bases at V and 5 bases at J, with 21 bases between the two ends. The CDR3: CASSPDALGGGTEAFF. CDR3 sequence (DNA): TGCGCCAGCAGCCCCGATGCATTAGGGGGTGGGACTGAAGCTTTCTTT.

This rearrangement joins TRBV2 to TRBJ2-5, with D possibly called TRBD1 or TRBD2 (5 bases each). There are 13 residues in the CDR3. Germline-derived CDR1 and CDR2 are SNHLY and FYNNEI. V lost 4 bases and J lost 3, with 9 bases in between. The CDR3 sequence is CASSVLGEETQYF. Here the CDR3 DNA reads TGTGCCAGCAGTGTTCTGGGGGAAGAGACCCAGTACTTC.

This chain uses TRBV6-2 or TRBV6-3 with TRBJ1-2; D is possibly TRBD1 (6 bases). V lost 5 bases, J lost 5 bases, and 15 bases lay in between. CDR1 and CDR2 (germline): MNHEY, SVGEGT. CDR3 length: 14 amino acids. The CDR3 protein is CASSDPGTPYGYTF. CDR3 in DNA: TGTGCCAGCAGTGACCCCGGGACACCTTATGGCTACACCTTC.

This chain connects TRBV2 to TRBJ1-1; D remains unclear. CDR1 is SNHLY, CDR2 FYNNEI, per germline. CDR3 length: 13 residues. Trimming pared 7 bases from V and 4 bases from J, leaving 13 bases between. This chain's CDR3 is CASIGTRATEAFF. For the CDR3, the DNA is TGTGCCAGCATCGGCACAAGAGCCACTGAAGCTTTCTTT. Together with reference TRBV2 and TRBJ1-1, the CDR3 gives the full variable domain: EPEVTQTPSHQVTQMGQEVILRCVPISNHLYFYWYRQILGQKVEFLVSFYNNEISEKSEIFDDQFSVERPDGSNFTLKIRSTKLEDSAMYFCASIGTRATEAFFGQGTRLTVV.

The chain has TRBV6-1 and TRBJ1-5; 8 nucleotides match TRBD1. This CDR3 contains 15 residues. The germline V gene encodes CDR1 MNHNS and CDR2 SASEGT. J was trimmed by 9 bases and V by 4 bases; bases with no gene match: 11. The DNA of the CDR3 is TGTGCCAGCAGTGGACGGACAGGGATCGAGGGGCCCCAGCATTTT. It translates to CASSGRTGIEGPQHF.

The chain combines TRBV4-2 with TRBJ1-3; D is unclear. The CDR3 sequence is 13 residues long. Germline V lookup: CDR1 LGHNA, CDR2 YNFKEQ. V shed 0 bases and J shed 4 bases, with 4 bases lying between them. As DNA, the CDR3 is TGTGCCAGCAGCCAAGATACAGGAAACACCATATATTTT. It is translated as CASSQDTGNTIYF.

This clonotype was observed a few times. The V gene is TRBV27, the J gene TRBJ2-7; D is undetermined. Trimming pared 8 bases from V and 0 bases from J, leaving 14 bases between. Germline V CDR1 and CDR2: MNHEY, SMNVEV (reference sequence). The CDR3 extends over 14 amino acids. CDR3 amino acids: CASGPVGSSYEQYV. The CDR3, as DNA: TGTGCCAGCGGCCCGGTGGGGTCCTCCTACGAGCAGTACGTC.

The chain links TRBV12-3 or TRBV12-4 to TRBJ1-1; D might be TRBD1 (6 bases). This CDR3 has 12 residues. V was cut by 3 bases and J by 9 bases, with 11 bases left in between. CDR3 residues: CASSFGQLKAFF. The CDR3 coding sequence is TGTGCCAGCAGTTTTGGACAGCTCAAAGCTTTCTTT.